The entry below gives a single TCR beta chain sequence along with its context. Its antigen is not identified. This sample is part of a study of breast tumors, draining lymph nodes, adjacent tissues. The CDR3 contains 15 residues. V dropped 2 bases and J dropped 7; count of bases not matched to a gene: 5. Looked up from germline, CDR1 is LGHDT and CDR2 is YNNKEL (reference sequence). Study-level findings and limits: Compared with basal-like, luminal-like tumors shared significantly more repertoire with nontumor tissue. The lymph node origin of tumor T cells was framed as consistent with a hypothesis, not demonstrated.

TCRdb re-called the multiplex PCR reads with MiXCR, one entry per CDR3 protein. The sample records about 130,000 distinct CDR3 sequences, around 20% being singletons. Samples came from axillary lymph nodes draining the breast cancer. The clonotype was recovered from a female donor with breast cancer. Some clones in this sample may be carry-over from other donors' samples. Sequencing was done on a sample of axillary lymph node tissue. The J gene is TRBJ2-2, the V gene TRBV3-1, with 9 bases fitting TRBD1. The CDR3 DNA reads as TGTGCCAGCAGCCAAACCAACAGGGGGCTCGGGGAGCTGTTTTTT. Translation: CASSQTNRGLGELFF.